This is a list of T cell receptor beta chains from one sample in a study of T-cell memory formation after mild COVID-19. TCRdb ran MiXCR on the 5' RACE reads and lists one entry per CDR3 protein. The sample carries approximately 52,000 distinct CDR3 sequences, 9.3% recorded once. Specimen: PBMCs or a T cell subset sorted from them (not recorded which). The receptors here all came from an adult woman who had mild COVID-19 (a few samples of this study predate the infection). Cell type and time point are not known. CDR3s include the opening cysteine and the closing phenylalanine or tryptophan. D genes are given only for firm matches.

CDR3 protein: CASSAGTGGNEQYF; V gene: TRBV18; D gene: TRBD1; J gene: TRBJ2-7
CDR3 protein: CASSPRAGVGETQYF; V gene: TRBV12-3/TRBV12-4; D gene: TRBD2; J gene: TRBJ2-5
CDR3 protein: CATSRGNNEQFF; V gene: TRBV24-1; D gene: .; J gene: TRBJ2-1
CDR3 protein: CASSQPGTGGVDGELFF; V gene: TRBV27; D gene: TRBD1; J gene: TRBJ2-2
CDR3 protein: CASSRRTSGRVNSYNEQFF; V gene: TRBV12-3/TRBV12-4; D gene: TRBD2; J gene: TRBJ2-1
CDR3 protein: CASSRPQWYFGQYF; V gene: TRBV19; D gene: .; J gene: TRBJ2-7
CDR3 protein: CASLGISNTEAFF; V gene: TRBV5-1; D gene: .; J gene: TRBJ1-1
CDR3 protein: CATSRDHRGYEQYF; V gene: TRBV15; D gene: TRBD1; J gene: TRBJ2-7
CDR3 protein: CASSDRTSGAETQYF; V gene: TRBV7-2; D gene: TRBD2; J gene: TRBJ2-5
CDR3 protein: CAWSVDRGKETQYF; V gene: TRBV30; D gene: TRBD1; J gene: TRBJ2-5
CDR3 protein: CASSEATGGGTDTQYF; V gene: TRBV2; D gene: TRBD2; J gene: TRBJ2-3
CDR3 protein: CASSQGGPRIGPLTDTQYF; V gene: TRBV3-1; D gene: .; J gene: TRBJ2-3
CDR3 protein: CASSQDGEGGICSYEQYF; V gene: TRBV4-2; D gene: TRBD2; J gene: TRBJ2-7
CDR3 protein: CASSLEGARWETQYF; V gene: TRBV7-6; D gene: TRBD1; J gene: TRBJ2-5
CDR3 protein: CASSEGAYEQYF; V gene: TRBV19; D gene: .; J gene: TRBJ2-7
CDR3 protein: CASSLSSIAQTSTDTQYF; V gene: TRBV5-1; D gene: .; J gene: TRBJ2-3